One TCR beta chain is described in this entry. The source of the sample is a study of blood T cell repertoires in COVID-19. At the level of the study: Acute and convalescent COVID-19 specimens originated in the United States, Italy and Spain.

The CDR3 has 15 residues. Germline CDR1 reads SGHRS; CDR2 reads YFSETQ. V gave up 2 bases and J gave up 6 bases; unmatched junction bases: 3. The assay was immunoSEQ multiplex PCR, and TCRdb's table has in-frame clones only and misses some. The data contain about 290,000 clones, roughly 91% of them seen just once; the ten biggest clones take up around 4.4%. The sequenced sample was peripheral blood. The chain couples TRBV5-1 to TRBJ2-2; 11 bases line up with TRBD1. The TCR comes from a man aged 35 to 55 with acute or convalescent COVID-19. The CDR3 is CASSFGTGGAGELFF. The CDR3, as DNA: TGCGCCAGCAGCTTTGGGACAGGGGGGGCCGGGGAGCTGTTTTTT.